This T cell receptor beta chain was recorded in a study of blood T cell repertoires in COVID-19. Study in general: Spain, Italy and the United States supplied samples that represented acute and convalescent COVID-19.

Original handling: Cell counts per sample came from amplifying reference gene primers. Here immunoSEQ multiplex PCR was the method, and the copy in TCRdb shows in-frame clones only, minus some. V and J calls and clone size are given by that table; D and trimming were obtained from the DNA. The sample shows a few hundred thousand clones, around 87% of them seen only once. The sample holds one count of this clone. Germline V gene sequence: CDR1 MGHDK, CDR2 SYGVNS. Trimming shortened V by 2 bases and J by 8 bases, and 12 bases separated the two germline ends. The CDR3 has 13 amino acids. The specimen sequenced was peripheral blood. This sequence was found in a young man with active or convalescent COVID-19. The V and J genes are TRBV25-1 and TRBJ1-2; unclear D gene. The CDR3 DNA is TGTGCCAGCAGTGAAGGGCTGTCCTGGGGCTACACCTTC. This gives the protein CASSEGLSWGYTF.